This T cell receptor (beta chain) is from a study of lymphopenia after photon versus proton radiotherapy. Notes on the study in general: Better survival with proton therapy was suggested as possible, not demonstrated. Under photons, naive T cells and diversity fell while effector/memory populations rose. Post-nadir diversity loss with photons came from oligoclonal expansion, particularly CD8+ Temra cells.

Germline CDR1 is SNHLY and CDR2 is FYNNEI. The V gene end was trimmed by 6 bases and the J gene end by 1 base; junction bases not matched to a gene: 1. The CDR3 consists of 14 residues. This clone was observed a few times. Antigen: not known. Generated by immunoSEQ multiplex PCR, the TCRdb table keeps only in-frame clones and is missing some. The sample holds 60,000 or so clones, approximately 83% seen once. The clonotype was recovered from a man aged 40-55 years with gastric cancer. Sequences were derived from peripheral blood, sampled from a patient treated with photon-based radiotherapy. The V call is TRBV2, the J call TRBJ1-5, with 9 bases identical to TRBD1. The CDR3 region has the DNA TGTGCCAGCAGAGGGACAGGGAGCAATCAGCCCCAGCATTTT. Translation gives CASRGTGSNQPQHF. Using reference TRBV2 and TRBJ1-5 for the parts outside the CDR3, the full variable domain is EPEVTQTPSHQVTQMGQEVILRCVPISNHLYFYWYRQILGQKVEFLVSFYNNEISEKSEIFDDQFSVERPDGSNFTLKIRSTKLEDSAMYFCASRGTGSNQPQHFGDGTRLSIL.